This TCR beta chain was sequenced for a study of T-cell memory formation after mild COVID-19. Whole-study context: TCR clusters mostly belonged to single donors. Study findings and constraints: Balance between CD4 and CD8 was seen in clones contracting day 15 to 85, and a CD4+ lean was seen in later expanders. Memory from before infection featured some responding clones, which suggests cross-reactive memory joined. Mainly CM and EM harbored the contracting CD4+ clones; mainly EMRA harbored the CD8+ ones.

The junction had 7 bases not matched to a gene; V was cut back by 0 bases and J by 5 bases. Germline loops: CDR1 SGHRS, CDR2 YFSETQ. This CDR3 contains 17 residues. Each CDR3 protein is one row after TCRdb ran MiXCR on the 5' RACE reads. The top ten hold 20% to 25% of the sample, which has approximately 300,000 distinct CDR3 sequences, 19% seen once. This clonotype has just a few counts. What it binds is unknown. This sequence originates from a man aged 18 to 30 who had mild COVID-19 (a few samples of this study predate the infection). Cell type and time point are not known. Sequencing used PBMCs or a T cell subset sorted from them (not recorded which). V and J are TRBV5-1 and TRBJ2-1; 11 bases align to TRBD2. The CDR3 loop reads CASSLVLVAGGDNEQFF. The CDR3 bases are TGCGCCAGCAGCTTGGTGTTGGTAGCGGGGGGGGACAATGAGCAGTTCTTC.